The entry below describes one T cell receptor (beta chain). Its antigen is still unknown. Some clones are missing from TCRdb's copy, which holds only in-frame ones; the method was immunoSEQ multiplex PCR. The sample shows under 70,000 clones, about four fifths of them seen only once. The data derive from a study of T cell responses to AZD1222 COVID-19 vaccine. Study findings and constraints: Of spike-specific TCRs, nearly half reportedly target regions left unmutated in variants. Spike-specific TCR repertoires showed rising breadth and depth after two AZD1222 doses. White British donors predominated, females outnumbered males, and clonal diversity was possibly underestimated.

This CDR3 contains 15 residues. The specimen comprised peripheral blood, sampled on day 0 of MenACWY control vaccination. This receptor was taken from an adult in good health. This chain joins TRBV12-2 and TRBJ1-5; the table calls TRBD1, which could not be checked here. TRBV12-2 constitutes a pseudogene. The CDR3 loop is CASRLSGQGGQPQHF. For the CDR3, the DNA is TGTGCAAGTCGCCTGTCGGGACAGGGGGGACAGCCCCAGCATTTT.